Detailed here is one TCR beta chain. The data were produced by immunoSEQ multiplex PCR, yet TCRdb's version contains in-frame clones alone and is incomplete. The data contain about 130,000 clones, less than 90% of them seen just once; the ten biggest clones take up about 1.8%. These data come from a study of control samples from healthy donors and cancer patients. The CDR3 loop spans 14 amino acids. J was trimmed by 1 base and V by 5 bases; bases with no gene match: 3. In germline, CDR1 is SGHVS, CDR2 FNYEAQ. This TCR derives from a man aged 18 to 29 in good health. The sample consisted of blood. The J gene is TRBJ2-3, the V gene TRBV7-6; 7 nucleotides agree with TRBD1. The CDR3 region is CASSPQGGTDTQYF. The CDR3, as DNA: TGTGCCAGCAGCCCCCAGGGGGGCACAGATACGCAGTATTTT.